This passage covers 24 T cell receptor beta chains from one sample sequenced in a study of T-cell memory formation after mild COVID-19. MiXCR, applied by TCRdb to the 5' RACE reads, yields one record per CDR3 protein. The sample includes about 57,000 distinct CDR3 sequences, over 9% of them seen just once. The sequenced material came from PBMCs or a T cell subset sorted from them (not recorded which). Source of these receptors: a man aged 18 to 30 who had mild COVID-19 (a few samples of this study predate the infection). Cell type and time point are not known.

The chain carries TRBV5-1 and TRBJ1-1; 7 nucleotides align to TRBD1. V shed 6 bases and J 0 bases; nucleotides not matched to a gene: 8. The CDR3 is 15 residues long. The V gene's germline CDR1 is SGHRS and CDR2 YFSETQ. CDR3 sequence reads: CASTRQGGMNTEAFF. The CDR3 coding sequence is TGCGCCAGCACGCGACAGGGAGGTATGAACACTGAAGCTTTCTTT.

This clonotype was seen more than once but under ten times. The chain combines TRBV7-2 with TRBJ2-5; TRBD1 is a possible D gene (5 bases). The V gene lost 4 bases and the J gene lost 2 bases, with 8 bases spanning the gap. The length of the CDR3 is 13 residues. From germline, CDR1 is SGHTA and CDR2 FQGNSA. The CDR3, as DNA: TGTGCCAGCAGCTCCGACAGACAAGAGACCCAGTACTTC. It codes for CASSSDRQETQYF.

This clonotype has a count of ten or more. This sequence joins TRBV6-2 or TRBV6-3 and TRBJ2-1; no definite D call. The V end lost 6 bases, the J end lost 8 bases, and 17 bases lay between the germline ends. This CDR3 has 14 residues. From germline, CDR1 is MNHEY and CDR2 SVGEGT. CDR3 in amino acids: CASSTQGLTDEQFF. CDR3 in DNA: TGTGCCAGCAGCACCCAAGGGCTGACGGATGAGCAGTTCTTC.

In DNA, the CDR3 is TGTGCCAGCAGCGTGGGACTAGAGAACAATGAGCAGTTCTTC. This gives the protein CASSVGLENNEQFF. J is TRBJ2-1 and V is TRBV9, with 8 bases matching TRBD2. V was clipped by 2 bases and J by 5 bases; unmatched bases: 3. The germline V gene encodes CDR1 SGDLS and CDR2 YYNGEE. The CDR3 runs 14 residues.

The chain recombines TRBV20-1 with TRBJ1-3; maybe TRBD1 (5 bases). This CDR3 spans 13 amino acids. In germline, CDR1 is DFQATT, CDR2 SNEGSKA (reference sequence). Trimming cost V 3 bases and J 7 bases, with 13 bases left between them. CDR3 bases: TGCAGTGCTAGGACAGACTATAGGAACACCATATATTTT. This codes for CSARTDYRNTIYF.

This clonotype has ten or more counts. The J gene is TRBJ2-2, the V gene TRBV5-1; TRBD2 agrees at 7 bases. Trimming removed 0 bases from V and 3 bases from J; junction bases left unmatched: 2. Germline V gene data show CDR1 as SGHRS and CDR2 as YFSETQ. CDR3 length equals 15 residues. In DNA, the CDR3 is TGCGCCAGCAGCTTGGGACTAGCCTACACCGGGGAGCTGTTTTTT. Translation gives CASSLGLAYTGELFF. The full variable domain, with the rest looked up from reference TRBV5-1 and TRBJ2-2, is KAGVTQTPRYLIKTRGQQVTLSCSPISGHRSVSWYQQTPGQGLQFLFEYFSETQRNKGNFPGRFSGRQFSNSRSEMNVSTLELGDSALYLCASSLGLAYTGELFFGEGSRLTVL.

This clonotype appeared many times. The chain employs TRBV10-3 and TRBJ1-5, with D unclear. CDR1 is ENHRY, CDR2 SYGVKD, per germline. V was trimmed by 0 bases and J by 5 bases, leaving 8 bases between them. The CDR3 has 14 residues. CDR3 amino acids: CAISESGIYQPQHF. CDR3 DNA sequence: TGTGCCATCAGTGAGTCTGGAATTTATCAGCCCCAGCATTTT.

The V gene is TRBV5-1, the J gene TRBJ2-1, with D possibly called TRBD1 or TRBD2 (5 bases each). The CDR3 has 16 amino acids. Germline assignment: CDR1 SGHRS and CDR2 YFSETQ. With 1 base removed from V and 5 bases from J, the gap between germline ends came to 16 bases. CDR3 amino acids: CASSLSGPRGHNEQFF. The CDR3 nucleotides read TGCGCCAGCAGCTTGTCGGGGCCCCGGGGTCACAATGAGCAGTTCTTC.

V and J are TRBV20-1 and TRBJ2-6; 9 positions match TRBD2. The CDR3 sequence is 15 residues long. The V gene's germline CDR1 is DFQATT and CDR2 SNEGSKA (reference sequence). V was clipped by 4 bases and J by 4 bases; unmatched bases: 5. The CDR3 here is CSATAGGPGANVLTF. Written as DNA, the CDR3 is TGCAGTGCTACGGCGGGGGGGCCCGGGGCCAACGTCCTGACTTTC.

This chain uses TRBV7-2 with TRBJ2-3; weak D call: TRBD2 (5 bases). V lost 2 bases and J lost 6, with 12 bases in between. The CDR3 totals 14 residues. Germline V lookup: CDR1 SGHTA, CDR2 FQGNSA. The CDR3 sequence is CASSLSLASDTQYF. CDR3 sequence (DNA): TGTGCCAGCAGCTTAAGTCTAGCTTCTGATACGCAGTATTTT.

This clonotype was observed at least ten times. The CDR3 DNA reads TGTGCCAGCAGCTCCTCCGGCACCTACAATGAGCAGTTCTTC. It yields the protein CASSSSGTYNEQFF. The chain combines TRBV7-2 with TRBJ2-1; D ambiguous. CDR1 and CDR2 from the germline V gene are SGHTA and FQGNSA. This CDR3 spans 14 amino acids. V lost 4 bases to trimming and J lost 2 bases, with 9 bases between them.

The chain carries TRBV5-1 and TRBJ2-7; D may match TRBD1 or TRBD2 (5 bases each). The CDR3 length is 13 residues. The germline V gene encodes CDR1 SGHRS and CDR2 YFSETQ. V lost 4 bases, J lost 1 base, and 9 bases lay in between. Here the CDR3 reads CASSRDGSYEQYF. CDR3 bases: TGCGCCAGCAGCCGGGACGGTTCCTACGAGCAGTACTTC.

This clonotype was seen ten or more times. CDR3 amino acids: CASKPSGVDTQYF. In DNA, the CDR3 is TGTGCCAGCAAGCCCTCGGGGGTCGATACGCAGTATTTT. The rearrangement links TRBV2 to TRBJ2-3; TRBD2 is a possible D gene (6 bases). The CDR3 has 13 residues. The germline V gene has CDR1 SNHLY and CDR2 FYNNEI. Trimming pared 7 bases from V and 6 bases from J, leaving 14 bases between.

This clonotype appeared many times. The chain combines TRBV7-6 with TRBJ2-7; perhaps TRBD1 as D (6 bases). Germline loops: CDR1 SGHVS, CDR2 FNYEAQ. The V end lost 4 bases, the J end lost 0 bases, and 16 bases lay between the germline ends. This CDR3 has 16 residues. DNA of the CDR3: TGTGCCAGCAGCTCGGGTGTCAGGGGCTCCTCCTACGAGCAGTACTTC. It is translated as CASSSGVRGSSYEQYF.

This clonotype was observed a handful of times. The chain employs TRBV2 and TRBJ2-4; possibly TRBD1 for D (6 bases). CDR1 SNHLY and CDR2 FYNNEI come from the germline V gene. V gave up 6 bases and J gave up 2 bases, with 20 bases separating them. There are 17 residues in the CDR3. CDR3 coding DNA: TGTGCCAGCAGAGAAACTCAGGGACAAGAACCCAAAAACATTCAGTACTTC. This sequence encodes CASRETQGQEPKNIQYF.

This clonotype was seen a handful of times. The rearrangement uses TRBV7-2 and TRBJ2-5; TRBD1 might be the D (6 bases). This CDR3 spans 14 amino acids. V lost 1 base and J lost 5, with 11 bases in between. The germline CDR1 and CDR2 sequences are SGHTA and FQGNSA. The CDR3 coding sequence is TGTGCCAGCAGCTTAGAACATGGGGGCGAGACCCAGTACTTC. Amino acid sequence: CASSLEHGGETQYF. The full variable domain, its missing parts supplied by reference TRBV7-2 and TRBJ2-5, is GAGVSQSPSNKVTEKGKDVELRCDPISGHTALYWYRQSLGQGLEFLIYFQGNSAPDKSGLPSDRFSAERTGGSVSTLTIQRTQQEDSAVYLCASSLEHGGETQYFGPGTRLLVL.

This chain joins TRBV12-3 or TRBV12-4 and TRBJ1-3; possible D gene TRBD1, 5 bases. Trimming took off 3 bases at V and 0 bases at J, with 9 bases between the two ends. CDR3 length equals 15 residues. CDR3 region: CASSFAGDSGNTIYF. DNA of the CDR3: TGTGCCAGCAGTTTCGCGGGGGACTCTGGAAACACCATATATTTT.

This clonotype showed up just a few times. The CDR3: CSAIGQGVSGANVLTF. The CDR3 DNA follows: TGCAGTGCTATCGGACAGGGAGTATCTGGGGCCAACGTCCTGACTTTC. The rearrangement links TRBV20-1 to TRBJ2-6, with 8 bases matching TRBD1. Germline loops: CDR1 DFQATT, CDR2 SNEGSKA (reference sequence). The CDR3 consists of 16 residues. With V trimmed by 4 bases and J by 1 base, 6 bases remained unmatched.

This clonotype appeared a few times. CDR3: CASSTETGEYEKLFF. The CDR3 DNA reads as TGTGCCAGCAGCACCGAGACAGGGGAATATGAAAAACTGTTTTTT. This chain joins TRBV9 and TRBJ1-4, with 8 nucleotides matching TRBD1. This CDR3 region has 15 residues. J lost 6 bases, V lost 4 bases, and 8 bases had no gene match. Germline assignment: CDR1 SGDLS and CDR2 YYNGEE.

This clonotype was recorded a few times. The CDR3 loop reads CASSVWGGGQETQYF. CDR3 bases: TGTGCCAGCAGCGTATGGGGCGGGGGCCAAGAGACCCAGTACTTC. The chain is built from TRBV9 and TRBJ2-5; 7 bases are a match to TRBD2. V lost 1 base to trimming and J lost 1 base; unmatched junction nucleotides: 4. CDR1 and CDR2 (germline): SGDLS, YYNGEE. The CDR3 has 15 amino acids.

This clonotype was recorded at least ten times. The rearrangement uses TRBV4-3 and TRBJ2-1; TRBD2 aligns across 14 bases. The J segment lost 1 base and the V segment lost 4 bases, leaving 9 bases of the junction unmatched. The V gene's germline CDR1 is LGHNA and CDR2 YSLEER. The CDR3 sequence is 19 residues long. For the CDR3, the DNA is TGCGCCAGCAGCCCCGCGACTAGCGGGGGGGCCCGTTCCTACAATGAGCAGTTCTTC. This codes for CASSPATSGGARSYNEQFF.

The chain couples TRBV7-9 to TRBJ1-2, with D hard to call. The CDR3 runs to 13 residues. Trimming removed 3 bases at V and 4 bases at J, with 9 bases between. The germline V gene has CDR1 SEHNR and CDR2 FQNEAQ (reference sequence). CDR3 nucleotide sequence: TGTGCCAGCAGCTTGGGTCCCAGCTATGGCTACACCTTC. It encodes CASSLGPSYGYTF.

The chain combines TRBV28 with TRBJ1-5; the D is unclear. Between the trimmed V and J ends, which lost 6 bases and 5 bases, there was a span of 11 bases. This CDR3 is built from 13 residues. CDR1 MDHEN and CDR2 SYDVKM come from the germline V gene. The CDR3 sequence: CASSAEVDQPQHF. DNA for the CDR3: TGTGCCAGCAGCGCGGAAGTGGATCAGCCCCAGCATTTT.

The table lists this clonotype with a few counts. V gene TRBV7-3 combines with J gene TRBJ2-5, with D possibly matching TRBD2 (6 bases). The CDR3 consists of 16 residues. The V end was cut by 0 bases, the J end by 7 bases, with 18 bases between. Per the germline V gene, CDR1 is SGHTA and CDR2 is FQGTGA. The CDR3 coding sequence is TGTGCCAGCAGCTTAACGGGCTACAGCGGGCGTGGGACCCAGTACTTC. Translation gives CASSLTGYSGRGTQYF.